Here is one TCR beta chain with its context. Its specificity is unknown. Assay: immunoSEQ multiplex PCR; the TCRdb copy retains only in-frame clones and omits some. This table has about 150,000 clones, around 93% appearing once. This sample is part of a study of T cell responses to AZD1222 COVID-19 vaccine. Study-level points and caveats: Clonal diversity was possibly underestimated; the donors were predominantly white British and more often female.

The V and J ends lost 6 bases and 0 bases, in that order; junction bases with no gene match: 4. CDR1 and CDR2 (germline): LNHDA, SQIVND (reference sequence). This CDR3 spans 15 amino acids. This receptor was identified in an adult in good health. This chain joins TRBV19 and TRBJ1-3; 8 nucleotides line up with TRBD1. The source material was peripheral blood, sampled on day 0 of AZD1222 vaccination. CDR3 in amino acids: CASRATGASGNTIYF. The CDR3 region has the DNA TGTGCCAGTAGGGCGACAGGGGCCTCTGGAAACACCATATATTTT.